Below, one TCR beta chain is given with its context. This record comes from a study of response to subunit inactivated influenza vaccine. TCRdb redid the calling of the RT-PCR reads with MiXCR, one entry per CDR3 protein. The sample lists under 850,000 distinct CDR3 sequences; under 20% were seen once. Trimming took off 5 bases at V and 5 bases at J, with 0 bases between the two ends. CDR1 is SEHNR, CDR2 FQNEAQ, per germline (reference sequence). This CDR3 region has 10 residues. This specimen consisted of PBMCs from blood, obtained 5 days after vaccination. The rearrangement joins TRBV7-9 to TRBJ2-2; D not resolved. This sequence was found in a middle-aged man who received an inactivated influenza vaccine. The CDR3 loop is CASSTGELFF. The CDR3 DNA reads TGTGCCAGCAGCACCGGGGAGCTGTTTTTT.